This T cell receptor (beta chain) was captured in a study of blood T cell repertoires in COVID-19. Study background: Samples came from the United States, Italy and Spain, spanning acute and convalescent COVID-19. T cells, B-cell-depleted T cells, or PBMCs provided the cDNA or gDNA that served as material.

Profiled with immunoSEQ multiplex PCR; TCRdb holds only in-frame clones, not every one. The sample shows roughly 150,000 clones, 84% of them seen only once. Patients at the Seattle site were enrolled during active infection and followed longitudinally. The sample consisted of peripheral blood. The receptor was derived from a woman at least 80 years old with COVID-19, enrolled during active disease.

The chain's CDR3 is CASCRVSYNEQFF. The CDR3, as DNA: TGTGCCAGCTGCAGGGTGTCCTACAATGAGCAGTTCTTC. The chain has TRBV18 and TRBJ2-1; the D gene is possibly TRBD1 (5 bases). V was trimmed by 7 bases and J by 1 base, leaving 8 bases between them. The CDR3 totals 13 residues. The germline CDR1 and CDR2 sequences are KGHSH and LQKENI.